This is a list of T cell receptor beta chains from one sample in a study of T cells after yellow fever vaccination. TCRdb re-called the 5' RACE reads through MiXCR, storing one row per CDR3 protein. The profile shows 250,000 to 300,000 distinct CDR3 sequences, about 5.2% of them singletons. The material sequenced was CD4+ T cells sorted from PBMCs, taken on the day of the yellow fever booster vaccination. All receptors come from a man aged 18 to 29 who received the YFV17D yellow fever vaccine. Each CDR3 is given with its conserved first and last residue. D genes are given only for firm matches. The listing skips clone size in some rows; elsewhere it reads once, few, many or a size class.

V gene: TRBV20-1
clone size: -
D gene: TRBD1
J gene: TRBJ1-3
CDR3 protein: CSAPDRAWGNTIYF
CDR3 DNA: TGCAGTGCTCCCGACAGGGCGTGGGGAAACACCATATATTTT

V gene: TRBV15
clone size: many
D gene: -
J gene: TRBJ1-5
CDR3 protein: CATSIQDQPQHF
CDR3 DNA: TGTGCCACCAGCATTCAGGATCAGCCCCAGCATTTT

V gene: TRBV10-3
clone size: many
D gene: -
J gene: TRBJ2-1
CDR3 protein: CATTDSYNEQFF
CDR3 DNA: TGTGCCACTACGGACAGTTACAATGAGCAGTTCTTC

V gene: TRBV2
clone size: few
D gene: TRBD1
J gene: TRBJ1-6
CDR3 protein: CASSAGQGAGNSPLHF
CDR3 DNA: TGTGCCAGCAGTGCCGGACAGGGGGCGGGTAATTCACCCCTCCACTTT

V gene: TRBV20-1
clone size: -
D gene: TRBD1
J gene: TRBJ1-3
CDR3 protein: CSASRTGGNTIYF
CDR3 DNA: TGCAGTGCAAGCAGGACAGGGGGCAACACCATATATTTT

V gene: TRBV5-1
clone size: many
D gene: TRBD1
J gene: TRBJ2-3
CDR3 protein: CASSLTGISTDTQYF
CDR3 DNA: TGCGCCAGCAGCCTGACAGGGATCAGCACAGATACGCAGTATTTT

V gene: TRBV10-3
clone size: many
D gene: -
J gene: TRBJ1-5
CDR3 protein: CAISVSGANQPQHF
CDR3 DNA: TGTGCCATCAGTGTATCAGGAGCTAATCAGCCCCAGCATTTT

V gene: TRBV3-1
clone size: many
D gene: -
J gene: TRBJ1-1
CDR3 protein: CASSQRSEAFF
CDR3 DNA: TGTGCCAGCAGCCAAAGGAGTGAAGCTTTCTTT

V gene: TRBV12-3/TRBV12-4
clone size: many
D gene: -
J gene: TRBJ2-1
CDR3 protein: CASGLQGANEQFF
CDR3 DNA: TGTGCCAGCGGGTTACAGGGAGCCAATGAGCAGTTCTTC

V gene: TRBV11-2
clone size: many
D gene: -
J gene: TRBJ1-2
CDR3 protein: CASSPLENYGYTF
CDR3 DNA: TGTGCCAGCAGCCCGTTAGAGAACTATGGCTACACCTTC